This T cell receptor (beta chain) was found in a study of shared clonotypes between healthy human individuals. Naive CD8 isolation took CD45RO-negative cells positively selected for CCR7 and excluded terminally differentiated effector memory CD45RA+ cells. Produced via immunoSEQ multiplex PCR; TCRdb's table is partial and in-frame only. The sample shows about 1,800,000 clones, about 94% of them seen only once. V lost 4 bases to trimming and J lost 0 bases, with 19 bases between them. The length of the CDR3 is 19 residues. CDR1 MGHRA and CDR2 YSYEKL come from the germline V gene. A word on this clone: Its antigen remains unidentified.

The study's findings and limits: It was the few donors that limited the genetic and exposure-history diversity represented.

The V and J genes are TRBV4-1 and TRBJ2-6; D uncertain. The sequencing sample was made of naive CD8+ T cells sorted from blood. The clonotype originates from a man aged 18 to 30 in good health. In nucleotides, the CDR3 is TGCGCCAGCAGCCCACCCCTGGCGACCTATTACTCTGGGGCCAACGTCCTGACTTTC. Residues: CASSPPLATYYSGANVLTF.